This T cell receptor (beta chain) was retrieved from a study of T cells in Graves' hyperthyroidism and ophthalmopathy. The study, taken as a whole, reports: Classification by a 13 V-J model distinguished ophthalmopathy from stable hyperthyroidism. Most thyroid clonotypes expanded above 0.001 appeared in blood too.

Stable Graves' hyperthyroidism denoted no ophthalmopathy progression over 18 months. The CDR3 regions of TCR beta were amplified from RNA transcripts. The HTBI primer set served for first-round RT-PCR of the TCR CDR3. TCRdb reprocessed the multiplex PCR reads with MiXCR, giving one entry per CDR3 protein. Among 600,000 to 800,000 distinct CDR3 sequences listed, approximately 40% were seen once. A note on this clonotype: Its antigen is not identified.

This clonotype was sampled from a woman aged 40 to 49 with Graves' hyperthyroidism. Material: blood.

This CDR3 is CASSNSRTGLPEQYF. The CDR3 DNA sequence: TGTGCCAGCAGTAACTCGAGGACTGGGTTACCCGAGCAGTACTTC. The chain joins TRBV12-3 or TRBV12-4 to TRBJ2-7; D may be TRBD2 (5 bases). V lost 5 bases and J lost 6, with 20 bases in between. This CDR3 is built from 15 residues.